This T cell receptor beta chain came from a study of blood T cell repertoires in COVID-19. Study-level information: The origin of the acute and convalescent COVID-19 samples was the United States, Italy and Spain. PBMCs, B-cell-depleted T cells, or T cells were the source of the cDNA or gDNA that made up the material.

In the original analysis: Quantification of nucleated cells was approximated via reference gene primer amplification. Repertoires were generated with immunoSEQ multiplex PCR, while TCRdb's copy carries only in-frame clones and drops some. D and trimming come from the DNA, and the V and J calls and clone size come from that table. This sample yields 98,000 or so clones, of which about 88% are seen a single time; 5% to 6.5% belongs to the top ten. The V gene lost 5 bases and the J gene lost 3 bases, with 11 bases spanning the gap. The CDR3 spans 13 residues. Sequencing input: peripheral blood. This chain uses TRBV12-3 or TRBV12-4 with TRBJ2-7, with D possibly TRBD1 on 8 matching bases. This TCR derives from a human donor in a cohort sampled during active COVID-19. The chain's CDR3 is CASSHRGGYEQYF. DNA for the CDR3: TGTGCCAGCAGTCACAGGGGGGGCTACGAGCAGTACTTC.